The 21 T cell receptor beta chains in this list originate from one sample, sequenced in a study of Ad26.COV2.S vaccination and SARS-CoV-2 variants. The method was immunoSEQ multiplex PCR; TCRdb's version includes in-frame clones alone and lacks a portion of them. The sample lists about 460,000 clones, nearly 90% occurring once. The treatment here: 15 to 20 received Ad26.COV2.S at low or high dose, single or two shots; several received placebo; per-sample allocation not given. Samples analyzed were those drawn on day 63 after the first vaccine or placebo injection. Source: peripheral blood, taken in a trial of Ad26.COV2.S vaccine versus placebo. The receptors were gathered from a person aged 18-60 years who received the Ad26.COV2.S COVID-19 vaccine or a placebo.

The V call is TRBV5-4, the J call TRBJ1-1, with 8 bases identical to TRBD1. The CDR3 is 14 amino acids. V lost 3 bases to trimming and J lost 5 bases; unmatched junction nucleotides: 6. Looked up from germline, CDR1 is SGHNT and CDR2 is YYREEE (reference sequence). This chain's CDR3 is CASSWQGARTEAFF. CDR3 nucleotide sequence: TGTGCCAGCAGCTGGCAGGGGGCGCGTACTGAAGCTTTCTTT.

The chain carries TRBV9 and TRBJ2-3; 10 nucleotides line up with TRBD2. The CDR3 consists of 16 residues. Trimming at V came to 1 base and at J to 5 bases, leaving 7 bases not matched to a gene. From germline, CDR1 is SGDLS and CDR2 YYNGEE. CDR3: CASSVSAGGPRDTQYF. CDR3 DNA sequence: TGTGCCAGCAGCGTATCAGCGGGAGGGCCTAGAGATACGCAGTATTTT.

The chain carries TRBV5-1 and TRBJ1-4; D may be TRBD1 (5 bases). V gave up 4 bases and J gave up 7 bases, with 23 bases separating them. Germline V gene lookup returns CDR1 SGHRS and CDR2 YFSETQ. The CDR3 loop spans 17 amino acids. The CDR3 spells CASSPLPATGISEKLFF. The CDR3 nucleotides are TGCGCCAGCAGCCCCCTCCCAGCAACAGGAATATCTGAAAAACTGTTTTTT. Combining the CDR3 with reference TRBV5-1 and TRBJ1-4 gives the whole variable domain KAGVTQTPRYLIKTRGQQVTLSCSPISGHRSVSWYQQTPGQGLQFLFEYFSETQRNKGNFPGRFSGRQFSNSRSEMNVSTLELGDSALYLCASSPLPATGISEKLFFGSGTQLSVL.

The chain has TRBV28 and TRBJ2-3, with 7 nucleotides matching TRBD2. The CDR3 sequence is 15 residues long. Unmatched junction bases numbered 8, after V lost 6 bases and J lost 2 bases. In germline, CDR1 is MDHEN, CDR2 SYDVKM. The CDR3 bases are TGTGCCAGCAGATGGAGCGGGGAACTCACAGATACGCAGTATTTT. Encoded protein: CASRWSGELTDTQYF.

The chain links TRBV14 to TRBJ2-3; the match to TRBD2 covers 10 bases. Unmatched junction bases numbered 6, after V lost 2 bases and J lost 4 bases. Per germline, CDR1 SGHDN and CDR2 FVKESK. The CDR3 has 16 residues. For the CDR3, the DNA is TGTGCCAGCAGCCAACTAGCGGGAGAACGCGCAGATACGCAGTATTTT. This translates into CASSQLAGERADTQYF.

The rearrangement uses TRBV3-1 (or the pseudogene TRBV3-2) and TRBJ2-6, with D possibly TRBD1 on 6 matching bases. Trimming pared 5 bases from V and 0 bases from J, leaving 11 bases between. Germline values: CDR1 LGHDT, CDR2 YNNKEL (reference sequence). This CDR3 region has 16 residues. The CDR3 DNA is TGTGCCAGCAGCTTCCAGGGGACCTCTGGGGCCAACGTCCTGACTTTC. Translated, it gives CASSFQGTSGANVLTF.

The V and J genes are TRBV5-8 and TRBJ1-4; no definite D call. Germline assignment: CDR1 SGHTS and CDR2 YDEGEE. This CDR3 is built from 14 residues. V lost 5 bases, J lost 1 base, and 9 bases lay in between. Here the CDR3 reads CASSPYQTNEKLFF. The CDR3 DNA is TGTGCCAGCAGTCCTTACCAAACTAATGAAAAACTGTTTTTT.

The V gene is TRBV6-5, the J gene TRBJ1-6; the D is unclear. The CDR3 contains 16 residues. Germline CDR1 reads MNHEY; CDR2 reads SVGAGI. V was pared by 4 bases and J by 7 bases, with 17 bases between. This chain's CDR3 is CASSFGVGRENSPLHF. As DNA, the CDR3 is TGTGCCAGCAGTTTCGGGGTAGGGCGGGAAAATTCACCCCTCCACTTT.

This chain uses TRBV7-6 with TRBJ1-4; a possible D gene is TRBD1 (5 bases). The CDR3 extends over 16 amino acids. Germline V gene sequence: CDR1 SGHVS, CDR2 FNYEAQ. Trimming shortened V by 3 bases and J by 5 bases, and 16 bases separated the two germline ends. The CDR3 loop is CASSFNLADTNEKLFF. The CDR3 nucleotides are TGTGCCAGCAGCTTTAATCTAGCGGACACCAATGAAAAACTGTTTTTT.

CDR3 in DNA: TGTGCCAGCAGCCCCGACGGCAGGGGATACGAAAAACTGTTTTTT. Amino acids: CASSPDGRGYEKLFF. The chain couples TRBV4-2 to TRBJ1-4; possible D gene TRBD1, 6 bases. Germline V gives CDR1 LGHNA, CDR2 YNFKEQ. Trimming took off 4 bases at V and 8 bases at J, with 17 bases between the two ends. This CDR3 contains 15 residues.

The chain couples TRBV12-3 or TRBV12-4 to TRBJ1-1; D gene ambiguous. V was pared by 2 bases and J by 6 bases, with 4 bases between. The CDR3 runs to 11 residues. For the CDR3, the DNA is TGTGCCAGCAGTTTAATAGCTGAAGCTTTCTTT. It codes for CASSLIAEAFF.

The CDR3, as DNA: TGTGCCAGCAGTTTACCCGGGACCCGGTCGTACGAGCAGTACTTC. Translation: CASSLPGTRSYEQYF. The J gene is TRBJ2-7, the V gene TRBV28; D tentatively reads TRBD1 or TRBD2 (5 bases each). From germline, CDR1 is MDHEN and CDR2 SYDVKM. Trimming stripped 2 bases from V and 4 bases from J, with 15 bases between. CDR3 size: 15 residues. The full variable domain, completed using reference TRBV28 and TRBJ2-7, is DVKVTQSSRYLVKRTGEKVFLECVQDMDHENMFWYRQDPGLGLRLIYFSYDVKMKEKGDIPEGYSVSREKKERFSLILESASTNQTSMYLCASSLPGTRSYEQYFGPGTRLTVT.

The chain carries TRBV7-9 and TRBJ2-1; 7 bases map to TRBD2. Germline values: CDR1 SEHNR, CDR2 FQNEAQ (reference sequence). The CDR3 has 16 residues. Trimming cost V 4 bases and J 0 bases; bases outside gene matches: 6. This CDR3 reads CASSSLSGTSYNEQFF. CDR3 coding DNA: TGTGCCAGCAGCTCCCTAAGCGGGACCTCCTACAATGAGCAGTTCTTC.

This chain links TRBV6-1 with TRBJ1-5, with unresolved D. The CDR3 spans 15 residues. Germline CDR1 and CDR2: MNHNS and SASEGT. The ends were cut back, 3 bases at V and 0 bases at J, with 9 bases in the middle. CDR3 region: CASSERRVSNQPQHF. CDR3 coding DNA: TGTGCCAGCAGTGAGCGAAGAGTTAGCAATCAGCCCCAGCATTTT.

This clone was recorded only once. The V and J genes are TRBV5-1 and TRBJ2-1, with D uncertain. Germline V lookup: CDR1 SGHRS, CDR2 YFSETQ. The CDR3 is 14 amino acids. The V end lost 2 bases, the J end lost 5 bases, and 11 bases lay between the germline ends. The CDR3 bases are TGCGCCAGCAGCTTAAGTGGCATTAACAATGAGCAGTTCTTC. Protein: CASSLSGINNEQFF.

V and J are TRBV24-1 and TRBJ2-5; D gene unclear. CDR1 KGHDR and CDR2 SFDVKD come from the germline V gene. V was shortened by 4 bases and J by 2 bases, with 7 bases between the two germline ends. This CDR3 contains 13 residues. CDR3 amino acids: CATSELEQETQYF. The CDR3 DNA reads as TGTGCCACCAGTGAATTAGAGCAAGAGACCCAGTACTTC.

The chain combines TRBV7-2 with TRBJ2-3; 7 positions match TRBD2. The CDR3 extends over 18 amino acids. Losses at the gene ends were 2 bases for V and 4 bases for J; bases not matched to a gene: 15. CDR1 and CDR2 (germline): SGHTA, FQGNSA. CDR3: CASSLNGPSRGRSDTQYF. The CDR3 DNA sequence: TGTGCCAGCAGCTTAAATGGCCCCTCGCGGGGGAGGTCAGATACGCAGTATTTT.

CDR3 residues: CASSLRTGNSPLHF. CDR3 coding DNA: TGTGCCAGCAGCCTTAGGACAGGGAATTCACCCCTCCACTTT. The chain is built from TRBV14 and TRBJ1-6; 8 positions match TRBD1. CDR1 SGHDN and CDR2 FVKESK come from the germline V gene. This CDR3 spans 14 amino acids. V lost 4 bases, J lost 7 bases, and 3 bases stayed unmatched. The whole variable domain, filled in from reference TRBV14 and TRBJ1-6, reads EAGVTQFPSHSVIEKGQTVTLRCDPISGHDNLYWYRRVMGKEIKFLLHFVKESKQDESGMPNNRFLAERTGGTYSTLKVQPAELEDSGVYFCASSLRTGNSPLHFGNGTRLTVT.

This chain links TRBV24-1 with TRBJ2-5; D gene ambiguous. Germline loops: CDR1 KGHDR, CDR2 SFDVKD. Between the trimmed V and J ends, which lost 3 bases and 4 bases, there was a span of 11 bases. The CDR3 contains 14 residues. CDR3 residues: CATSDRGGRETQYF. The CDR3, as DNA: TGTGCCACCAGTGATAGAGGTGGCAGAGAGACCCAGTACTTC.

The chain's CDR3 is CASSQAWETQYF. DNA of the CDR3: TGTGCCAGCAGCCAAGCTTGGGAGACCCAGTACTTC. The gene calls are TRBV3-1 (or the pseudogene TRBV3-2) and TRBJ2-5; D remains ambiguous. V was trimmed by 1 base and J by 5 bases, leaving 5 bases between them. Germline V gene data show CDR1 as LGHDT and CDR2 as YNNKEL (reference sequence). This CDR3 is built from 12 residues.

The rearrangement joins TRBV6-5 to TRBJ2-2; weak D call: TRBD2 (6 bases). Germline CDR1 and CDR2: MNHEY and SVGAGI. The CDR3 sequence is 15 residues long. The germline V and J ends were trimmed by 7 bases and 6 bases, with 18 bases remaining between them. CDR3 bases: TGTGCCAGCACTTTCCCTGGGGGGTCCCCCGGGGAGCTGTTTTTT. This translates into CASTFPGGSPGELFF.